This passage covers 30 T cell receptor beta chains from one sample sequenced in a study of blood T cell repertoires in COVID-19. Repertoires were generated with immunoSEQ multiplex PCR, while TCRdb's copy carries only in-frame clones and drops some. The sample has around 340,000 clones; less than 90% are singletons. The sample taken for sequencing was peripheral blood. The receptors stem from a woman aged 55 to 70 with COVID-19, enrolled during active disease.

J is TRBJ1-5 and V is TRBV11-2, with D unclear. Germline lookup yields CDR1 SGHAT and CDR2 FQNNGV. Trimming left V 3 bases short and J 2 bases short, with 5 bases between. This CDR3 spans 13 amino acids. CDR3 sequence reads: CASSFQGNQPQHF. In nucleotides, the CDR3 is TGTGCCAGCAGCTTCCAGGGCAATCAGCCCCAGCATTTT.

V gene TRBV11-2 combines with J gene TRBJ2-5; 8 nucleotides align to TRBD2. CDR1 and CDR2 from the germline V gene are SGHAT and FQNNGV. There are 15 residues in the CDR3. The junction had 8 bases not matched to a gene; V was cut back by 5 bases and J by 3 bases. The CDR3 loop reads CASSQRGGREETQYF. Here the CDR3 DNA reads TGTGCCAGCAGCCAACGCGGGGGGCGAGAAGAGACCCAGTACTTC.

The J gene is TRBJ2-7, the V gene TRBV7-2; no clear D. The germline V and J ends were trimmed by 1 base and 5 bases, with 12 bases remaining between them. The germline V gene encodes CDR1 SGHTA and CDR2 FQGNSA. The CDR3 sequence is 14 residues long. CDR3 sequence: CASSLDGYLNEQYF. The CDR3 DNA reads TGTGCCAGCAGCTTAGACGGTTACCTGAACGAGCAGTACTTC.

The J gene is TRBJ1-2, the V gene TRBV15; the match to TRBD1 covers 10 bases. Looked up from germline, CDR1 is LNHNV and CDR2 is YYDKDF (reference sequence). This CDR3 is built from 17 residues. V lost 0 bases, J lost 1 base, and 5 bases stayed unmatched. The CDR3 region is CATSRDVGTGVNYGYTF. DNA of the CDR3: TGTGCCACCAGCAGAGATGTAGGGACAGGGGTTAACTATGGCTACACCTTC. The full variable domain, in which reference TRBV15 and TRBJ1-2 provide the parts outside the CDR3, is DAMVIQNPRYQVTQFGKPVTLSCSQTLNHNVMYWYQQKSSQAPKLLFHYYDKDFNNEADTPDNFQSRRPNTSFCFLDIRSPGLGDTAMYLCATSRDVGTGVNYGYTFGSGTRLTVV.

CDR3 nucleotides: TGTGCCACGAGACGGGACAGGGCTTCCTACGAGCAGTACTTC. Protein: CATRRDRASYEQYF. This chain uses TRBV24-1 with TRBJ2-7, with TRBD1 matching over 9 bases. CDR1 is KGHDR, CDR2 SFDVKD, per germline. The CDR3 totals 14 residues. V was clipped by 10 bases and J by 1 base; unmatched bases: 7.

The chain combines TRBV30 with TRBJ1-1; tentatively, D is TRBD1 (5 bases). The CDR3 runs to 16 residues. V was pared by 4 bases and J by 4 bases, with 22 bases between. Germline V lookup: CDR1 GTSNPN, CDR2 SVGIG (reference sequence). CDR3 protein: CAWTSAKTPGGTEAFF. CDR3 coding DNA: TGTGCCTGGACGAGCGCCAAAACCCCCGGGGGCACTGAAGCTTTCTTT.

The J gene is TRBJ1-1, the V gene TRBV7-9; the match to TRBD1 covers 8 bases. The CDR3 loop spans 13 amino acids. Germline assignment: CDR1 SEHNR and CDR2 FQNEAQ (reference sequence). J was trimmed by 7 bases and V by 6 bases; bases with no gene match: 7. DNA for the CDR3: TGTGCCAGCAGGAGGCGACAGGGGCTTGAAGCTTTCTTT. Translated, it gives CASRRRQGLEAFF.

The chain links TRBV7-2 to TRBJ2-3; 9 bases are shared with TRBD2. The germline CDR1 and CDR2 sequences are SGHTA and FQGNSA. V lost 3 bases and J lost 2; bases outside the gene matches: 9. This CDR3 comprises 17 residues. The CDR3 DNA is TGTGCCAGCAGCTTTCGGCGGGGGGGCCTGGACACAGATACGCAGTATTTT. It encodes CASSFRRGGLDTDTQYF.

This sequence joins TRBV2 and TRBJ1-2, with 10 bases matching TRBD1. Germline-derived CDR1 and CDR2 are SNHLY and FYNNEI. The CDR3 is 13 residues long. The ends lost 4 bases at V and 7 bases at J; junction bases unmatched: 3. CDR3 in amino acids: CASSARTGGGYTF. CDR3 nucleotides: TGTGCCAGCAGTGCCAGGACAGGGGGTGGCTACACCTTC.

The chain employs TRBV19 and TRBJ2-1; the D gene is possibly TRBD1 (6 bases). CDR3 length: 17 residues. Germline V lookup: CDR1 LNHDA, CDR2 SQIVND (reference sequence). Trimming pared 5 bases from V and 0 bases from J, leaving 17 bases between. CDR3 nucleotides: TGTGCCAGTAGTCCCAACAGGGTTCTGAGCTCCTACAATGAGCAGTTCTTC. This gives the protein CASSPNRVLSSYNEQFF.

This clone was counted at least ten times. This chain connects TRBV5-6 to TRBJ2-7, with TRBD1 matching over 7 bases. The CDR3 spans 14 residues. Germline V gene sequence: CDR1 SGHDT, CDR2 YYEEEE. V lost 0 bases and J lost 7; bases outside the gene matches: 7. The CDR3 loop is CASSLGGQLWEQYF. Written as DNA, the CDR3 is TGTGCCAGCAGCTTGGGGGGACAGCTTTGGGAGCAGTACTTC.

The chain links TRBV9 to TRBJ2-1; D gene unclear. The V and J ends lost 0 bases and 6 bases respectively, with 7 bases between them. Germline-derived CDR1 and CDR2 are SGDLS and YYNGEE. The CDR3 has 13 residues. The chain's CDR3 is CASSVATGNEQFF. Written as DNA, the CDR3 is TGTGCCAGCAGCGTAGCTACGGGCAATGAGCAGTTCTTC.

This chain links TRBV6-5 with TRBJ2-7, with 12 bases identical to TRBD2. The CDR3 consists of 16 residues. The V gene's germline CDR1 is MNHEY and CDR2 SVGAGI. The ends lost 4 bases at V and 3 bases at J; junction bases unmatched: 7. In DNA form, the CDR3 reads TGTGCCAGCAGTTTCGCGACTAGCGGGGGTTACTACGAGCAGTACTTC. Its protein is CASSFATSGGYYEQYF.

The chain uses TRBV19 and TRBJ1-2; D may be TRBD1 (5 bases). The CDR3 runs 15 residues. The V and J ends lost 4 bases and 4 bases respectively, with 16 bases between them. Germline V lookup: CDR1 LNHDA, CDR2 SQIVND (reference sequence). The CDR3 DNA sequence: TGTGCCAGTAGTACCCTCGGGGGGAATACCTATGGCTACACCTTC. Protein: CASSTLGGNTYGYTF.

The genes are TRBV5-5 and TRBJ1-3; 12 bases align to TRBD1. Looked up from germline, CDR1 is SGHKS and CDR2 is YYEKEE (reference sequence). V dropped 2 bases and J dropped 2; count of bases not matched to a gene: 5. The CDR3 covers 17 residues. The CDR3 DNA is TGTGCCAGCAGCTTCTCCGGGACAGGGGGCACTGGAAACACCATATATTTT. Translated: CASSFSGTGGTGNTIYF.

This clone was observed once. The J gene is TRBJ2-5, the V gene TRBV2, with a possible D match to TRBD1 (5 bases). V was pared by 7 bases and J by 2 bases, with 11 bases between. The CDR3 spans 13 residues. Per germline, CDR1 SNHLY and CDR2 FYNNEI. CDR3 coding DNA: TGTGCCAGCAACCAGGGTGGACAAGAGACCCAGTACTTC. It yields the protein CASNQGGQETQYF.

The V and J genes are TRBV9 and TRBJ2-2; 8 nucleotides line up with TRBD2. V shed 4 bases and J 6 bases; nucleotides not matched to a gene: 11. Germline CDR1 SGDLS, CDR2 YYNGEE. This CDR3 has 16 residues. CDR3 amino acids: CASSPPGLGVSGELFF. The CDR3 bases are TGTGCCAGCAGCCCTCCGGGACTAGGGGTCTCCGGGGAGCTGTTTTTT.

The gene calls are TRBV15 and TRBJ1-1, with 11 bases that match TRBD1. With V trimmed by 7 bases and J by 2 bases, 6 bases remained unmatched. From germline, CDR1 is LNHNV and CDR2 YYDKDF (reference sequence). The CDR3 totals 15 residues. For the CDR3, the DNA is TGTGCCACCATGGGGACAGGGGGTGTTAACACTGAAGCTTTCTTT. Protein product: CATMGTGGVNTEAFF.

This chain connects TRBV11-3 to TRBJ1-1; 9 positions agree with TRBD1. This CDR3 contains 14 residues. The V gene's germline CDR1 is SGHNT and CDR2 YENEEA. With 1 base clipped from V and 4 bases from J, the junction kept 1 base outside the gene matches. The CDR3 region has the DNA TGTGCCAGCAGCTTAGGGGGACAGGGCACTGAAGCTTTCTTT. Protein sequence: CASSLGGQGTEAFF.

V gene TRBV7-8 combines with J gene TRBJ2-1; 14 bases are shared with TRBD2. The CDR3 is made up of 15 amino acids. Germline assignment: CDR1 SGHVS and CDR2 FQNEAQ. Losses at the gene ends were 5 bases for V and 9 bases for J; bases not matched to a gene: 6. The CDR3 coding sequence is TGTGCCAGCAGCAGGGGACTAGCGGGGGATGGTGAGCAGTTCTTC. Translated: CASSRGLAGDGEQFF.

The chain has TRBV4-1 and TRBJ2-5, with unresolved D. Looked up from germline, CDR1 is MGHRA and CDR2 is YSYEKL. The CDR3 spans 16 residues. The V gene lost 0 bases and the J gene lost 5 bases, with 16 bases spanning the gap. As DNA, the CDR3 is TGCGCCAGCAGCCAAGACCCACCCGGAGCGCGGGAGACCCAGTACTTC. This codes for CASSQDPPGARETQYF.

V gene TRBV19 combines with J gene TRBJ1-2; TRBD1 matches 9 bases. The CDR3 spans 14 residues. Unmatched junction bases numbered 8, after V lost 5 bases and J lost 7 bases. Germline CDR1 reads LNHDA; CDR2 reads SQIVND (reference sequence). The CDR3 region is CASSLPTGGFGYTF. The CDR3 nucleotides read TGTGCCAGTAGTCTCCCGACAGGGGGGTTTGGCTACACCTTC.

The rearrangement uses TRBV4-2 and TRBJ2-7; no clear D. This CDR3 region has 14 residues. Germline V gene sequence: CDR1 LGHNA, CDR2 YNFKEQ. Between the trimmed V and J ends, which lost 7 bases and 6 bases, there was a span of 19 bases. CDR3 residues: CASTHPSPVVEQYF. The CDR3 DNA follows: TGTGCCAGCACCCACCCTTCCCCAGTCGTCGAGCAGTACTTC.

The count of this clone is one. V usage is TRBV2 and J usage is TRBJ2-7, with 9 nucleotides matching TRBD2. The CDR3 runs to 15 residues. Germline CDR1 and CDR2: SNHLY and FYNNEI. J was trimmed by 2 bases and V by 7 bases; bases with no gene match: 9. CDR3 amino acids: CASIAASGAPYEQYF. The CDR3, as DNA: TGTGCCAGCATAGCCGCTAGCGGGGCCCCCTACGAGCAGTACTTC.

About this clone itself: Other DNA sequences of this sample code for an identical CDR3. CDR3: CASSFGGSNQPQHF. The CDR3 coding sequence is TGCGCCAGCAGCTTCGGCGGTAGCAATCAGCCCCAGCATTTT. The chain recombines TRBV5-1 with TRBJ1-5; D remains unclear. Germline V gene data show CDR1 as SGHRS and CDR2 as YFSETQ. Trimming removed 2 bases from V and 0 bases from J, with 6 bases in between. The CDR3 is 14 amino acids.

This clone occurred a few times. The genes are TRBV27 and TRBJ2-7, with 9 bases fitting TRBD1. With V trimmed by 7 bases and J by 0 bases, 4 bases remained unmatched. The CDR3 runs 14 residues. In germline, CDR1 is MNHEY, CDR2 SMNVEV (reference sequence). CDR3 nucleotide sequence: TGTGCCAGCACCGGGACAGGGAACTCCTACGAGCAGTACTTC. It encodes CASTGTGNSYEQYF.

V gene TRBV11-3 combines with J gene TRBJ2-1, with TRBD2 matching 11 bases. From germline, CDR1 is SGHNT and CDR2 YENEEA. CDR3 length equals 18 residues. Germline trimming cut 1 base from V and 1 base from J; bases unmatched to any gene: 6. Here the CDR3 DNA reads TGTGCCAGCAGCTTAGGTATTAGCGGGGGGGTTTCCTACAATGAGCAGTTCTTC. Translating it yields CASSLGISGGVSYNEQFF. Full variable domain (remainder filled in from reference TRBV11-3 and TRBJ2-1): EAGVVQSPRYKIIEKKQPVAFWCNPISGHNTLYWYLQNLGQGPELLIRYENEEAVDDSQLPKDRFSAERLKGVDSTLKIQPAELGDSAVYLCASSLGISGGVSYNEQFFGPGTRLTVL.

The rearrangement links TRBV6-1 to TRBJ2-2; TRBD2 might be the D (6 bases). CDR1 is MNHNS, CDR2 SASEGT, per germline. The V end lost 3 bases, the J end lost 1 base, and 15 bases lay between the germline ends. This CDR3 is built from 17 residues. CDR3 nucleotide sequence: TGTGCCAGCAGTGAGGCCTCCTGGCGGGAGAACACCGGGGAGCTGTTTTTT. Its translation is CASSEASWRENTGELFF.

The chain is built from TRBV29-1 and TRBJ2-7; possible D gene TRBD2, 5 bases. CDR1 SQVTM and CDR2 ANQGSEA come from the germline V gene. This CDR3 is 13 amino acids long. Trimming took off 7 bases at V and 5 bases at J, with 18 bases between the two ends. The CDR3 spells CSGGWSPEDEQYF. CDR3 coding DNA: TGCAGCGGGGGTTGGTCCCCGGAGGACGAGCAGTACTTC.

The rearrangement links TRBV7-9 to TRBJ1-4; a weak D match, TRBD1 (6 bases). Per germline, CDR1 SEHNR and CDR2 FQNEAQ (reference sequence). The V gene lost 4 bases and the J gene lost 8 bases, with 17 bases spanning the gap. This CDR3 spans 15 amino acids. The DNA of the CDR3 is TGTGCCAGCAGCTCCCCGACAGGACGAAGGGAAAAACTGTTTTTT. Amino acid sequence: CASSSPTGRREKLFF.